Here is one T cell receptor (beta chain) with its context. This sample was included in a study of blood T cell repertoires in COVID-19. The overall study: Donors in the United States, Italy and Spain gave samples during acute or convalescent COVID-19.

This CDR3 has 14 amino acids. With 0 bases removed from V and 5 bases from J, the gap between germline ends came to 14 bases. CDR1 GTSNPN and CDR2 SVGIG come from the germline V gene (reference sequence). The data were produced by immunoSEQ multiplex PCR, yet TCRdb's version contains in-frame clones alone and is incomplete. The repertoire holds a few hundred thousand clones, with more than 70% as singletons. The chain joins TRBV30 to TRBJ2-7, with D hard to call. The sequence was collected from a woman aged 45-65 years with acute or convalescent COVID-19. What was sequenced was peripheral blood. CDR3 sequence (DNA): TGTGCCTGGAGTGTATCTCGCGGCATTAACGAGCAGTACTTC. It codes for CAWSVSRGINEQYF.